This TCR beta chain comes out of a study of shared clonotypes between healthy human individuals. Profiling relied on immunoSEQ multiplex PCR, and the TCRdb table lists in-frame clones only, not all of them. The sample shows millions of clones, more than 90% of them seen only once. V was trimmed by 5 bases and J by 4 bases, leaving 11 bases between them. The CDR3 loop spans 13 amino acids. Looked up from germline, CDR1 is SGHVS and CDR2 is FQNEAQ. HIV-negative, healthy adults without recent acute infections or vaccinations were the donors. As regards this clone: Its antigen is undetermined.

Points from the study as a whole: Sequencing depth was expected to affect clonotype sharing among donors.

Specimen: naive CD4+ T cells sorted from blood. The subset denotes: CD45RA+ positively selected. The chain combines TRBV7-8 with TRBJ1-2; no firm D call. The origin of this receptor is a man aged 18 to 30 in good health. This CDR3 is CASSRDLPYGYTF. The CDR3 DNA reads TGTGCCAGCAGCCGGGATCTCCCCTATGGCTACACCTTC.